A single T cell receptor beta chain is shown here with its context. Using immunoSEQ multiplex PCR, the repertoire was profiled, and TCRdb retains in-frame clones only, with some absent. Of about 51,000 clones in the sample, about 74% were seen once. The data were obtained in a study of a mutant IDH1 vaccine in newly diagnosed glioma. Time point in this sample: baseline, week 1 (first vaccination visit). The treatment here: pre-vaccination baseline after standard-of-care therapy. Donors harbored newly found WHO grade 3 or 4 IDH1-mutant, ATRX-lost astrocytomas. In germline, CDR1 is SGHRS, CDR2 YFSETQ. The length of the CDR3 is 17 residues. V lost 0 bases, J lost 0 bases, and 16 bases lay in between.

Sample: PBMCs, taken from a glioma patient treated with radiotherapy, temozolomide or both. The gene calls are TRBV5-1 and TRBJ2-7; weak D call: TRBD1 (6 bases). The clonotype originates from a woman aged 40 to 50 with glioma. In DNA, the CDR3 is TGCGCCAGCAGCTTGGGGGGCCTCGACAGGTTCTCCTACGAGCAGTACTTC. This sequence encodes CASSLGGLDRFSYEQYF.